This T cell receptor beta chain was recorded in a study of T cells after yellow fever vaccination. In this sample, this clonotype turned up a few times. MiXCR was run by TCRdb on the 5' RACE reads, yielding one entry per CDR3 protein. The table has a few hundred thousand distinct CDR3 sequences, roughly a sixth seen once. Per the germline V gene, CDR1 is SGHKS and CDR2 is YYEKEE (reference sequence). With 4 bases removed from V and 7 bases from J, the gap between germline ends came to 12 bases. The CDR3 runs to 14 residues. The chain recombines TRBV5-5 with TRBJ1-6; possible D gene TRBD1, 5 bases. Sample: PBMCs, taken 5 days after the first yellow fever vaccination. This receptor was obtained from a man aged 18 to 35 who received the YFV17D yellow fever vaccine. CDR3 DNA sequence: TGTGCCAGCAGCCCGGAGGGACCCAATTCACCCCTCCACTTT. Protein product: CASSPEGPNSPLHF.